At least ten counts were recorded for the clone carrying this T cell receptor (beta chain). The CDR3 is 14 amino acids. V lost 6 bases and J lost 4; bases outside the gene matches: 5. Germline V lookup: CDR1 SNHLY, CDR2 FYNNEI. This sample is drawn from a study of early T cells in non-severe SARS-CoV-2 infection. MiXCR was run by TCRdb on the 5' RACE reads, yielding one entry per CDR3 protein. This sample has tens of thousands of distinct CDR3 sequences, with around 6.9% found just once. This receptor was identified in an adult who was a healthcare worker with PCR-confirmed SARS-CoV-2 infection or an uninfected control (not recorded which). The chain combines TRBV2 with TRBJ2-5; TRBD1 agrees at 10 bases. The sample here was whole blood, taken at baseline. The CDR3 DNA reads as TGTGCCAGCAGGTGGACAGGGGGTTCAGAGACCCAGTACTTC. Its protein is CASRWTGGSETQYF.